These T cell receptor beta chains were read from a single sample in a study of shared clonotypes between healthy human individuals. This table comes from immunoSEQ multiplex PCR, and its TCRdb copy is limited to in-frame clones, with some not included. The table lists about 990,000 clones, approximately 80% of them singletons, with around 0.6% in the top ten. The specimen was memory CD4+ T cells from PBMCs. The receptors come from a man between 18 and 29 years old in good health. Some clones in this sample may be carry-over from other donors' samples. Each CDR3 is given with its conserved first and last residue. D genes are given only for firm matches. Expanded clones are given a class, and other clones once, few, many or no size at all.

CDR3 | DNA | D | size | J | V
CASSLGTVLQETQYF | TGCGCCAGCAGCTTGGGGACAGTCCTTCAAGAGACCCAGTACTTC | - | - | TRBJ2-5 | TRBV5-1
CASRRLAGVYEQFF | TGTGCCAGCAGAAGGCTAGCGGGAGTATATGAGCAGTTCTTC | TRBD2 | - | TRBJ2-1 | TRBV6-1
CASSREGGGLAGGLAKNIQYF | TGTGCCAGCAGCCGGGAGGGGGGGGGACTAGCGGGAGGACTGGCCAAAAACATTCAGTACTTC | TRBD2 | - | TRBJ2-4 | TRBV4-2
CASSYAGRGSTEAFF | TGTGCCAGCAGTTACGCAGGCAGGGGGTCCACTGAAGCTTTCTTT | TRBD1 | - | TRBJ1-1 | TRBV6-5
CASSVREDYEQYF | TGTGCCAGCAGTGTGCGGGAGGACTACGAGCAGTACTTC | TRBD2 | - | TRBJ2-7 | TRBV6-1
CASSPGVQGEQFF | TGTGCCAGCAGCCCCGGGGTACAGGGTGAGCAGTTCTTC | - | once | TRBJ2-1 | TRBV7-3
CASSIDSYQETQYF | TGTGCCAGTAGTATCGACAGCTACCAAGAGACCCAGTACTTC | - | - | TRBJ2-5 | TRBV19
CASSPSSGQAYF | TGTGCCAGCAGCCCTTCTTCTGGGCAGGCGTACTTC | - | once | TRBJ2-7 | TRBV6-5
CASSSTRAEGGLDNEQFF | TGTGCCAGCAGCTCGACGAGAGCGGAGGGGGGGCTAGACAATGAGCAGTTCTTC | - | - | TRBJ2-1 | TRBV5-4
CAISESVAASYNEQFF | TGTGCCATCAGTGAGTCCGTGGCGGCGTCCTACAATGAGCAGTTCTTC | - | - | TRBJ2-1 | TRBV10-3
CASSPLRENRADTQYF | TGTGCCAGCAGTCCACTCCGGGAGAATCGGGCAGATACGCAGTATTTT | - | - | TRBJ2-3 | TRBV28
CASRNILAGGNSYEQYF | TGCGCCAGCAGGAACATTCTAGCGGGAGGAAACTCCTACGAGCAGTACTTC | TRBD2 | - | TRBJ2-7 | TRBV4-1
CASMGTGFLSYEQYF | TGTGCCAGCATGGGGACAGGGTTTCTCTCCTACGAGCAGTACTTC | TRBD1 | many | TRBJ2-7 | TRBV2
CASSPRTGGVDTQYF | TGTGCCAGTAGCCCAAGGACAGGGGGCGTAGATACGCAGTATTTT | TRBD1 | - | TRBJ2-3 | TRBV19
CASSSGLAPSTDTQYF | TGTGCCAGCAGCTCGGGACTAGCGCCTAGCACAGATACGCAGTATTTT | TRBD2 | - | TRBJ2-3 | TRBV5-5
CATKVGTGDHQPQHF | TGTGCCACTAAGGTGGGGACAGGGGACCATCAGCCCCAGCATTTT | TRBD1 | few | TRBJ1-5 | TRBV19
CASSHRQANTEAFF | TGTGCCAGCAGTCATCGACAGGCCAACACTGAAGCTTTCTTT | - | few | TRBJ1-1 | TRBV5-6
CASSPQTGFSNQPQHF | TGTGCCAGCAGCCCCCAGACAGGGTTTAGCAATCAGCCCCAGCATTTT | TRBD1 | few | TRBJ1-5 | TRBV5-5
CASGSDSSSYNEQFF | TGCGCCAGCGGGAGCGACAGCAGCTCCTACAATGAGCAGTTCTTC | - | - | TRBJ2-1 | TRBV5-1
CASSEARSFRPYEQYF | TGTGCCAGCAGTGAAGCGCGCTCGTTCCGTCCCTACGAGCAGTACTTC | - | - | TRBJ2-7 | TRBV6-1
CASSPGGGKNIQYF | TGTGCCAGCAGCCCGGGTGGGGGGAAAAACATTCAGTACTTC | - | - | TRBJ2-4 | TRBV7-9
CASSLAGNTDTQYF | TGCGCCAGCAGCTTGGCCGGGAACACAGATACGCAGTATTTT | - | - | TRBJ2-3 | TRBV5-1